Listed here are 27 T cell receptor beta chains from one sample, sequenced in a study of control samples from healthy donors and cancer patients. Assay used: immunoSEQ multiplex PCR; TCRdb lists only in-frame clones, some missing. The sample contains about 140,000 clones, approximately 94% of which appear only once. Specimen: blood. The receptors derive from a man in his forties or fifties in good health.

The CDR3 sequence: CASSLIQGSNYGYTF. Written as DNA, the CDR3 is TGTGCCAGCAGTTTAATACAGGGTTCTAACTATGGCTACACCTTC. The chain couples TRBV28 to TRBJ1-2, with D possibly being TRBD1 (6 bases). Germline-derived CDR1 and CDR2 are MDHEN and SYDVKM. The CDR3 has 15 residues. Trimming left V 2 bases short and J 0 bases short, with 10 bases between.

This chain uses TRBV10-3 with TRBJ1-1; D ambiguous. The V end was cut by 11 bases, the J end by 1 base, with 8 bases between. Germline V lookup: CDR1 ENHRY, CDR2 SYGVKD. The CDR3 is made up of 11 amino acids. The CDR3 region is CASRRNTEAFF. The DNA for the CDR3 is TGTGCCTCACGAAGGAACACTGAAGCTTTCTTT.

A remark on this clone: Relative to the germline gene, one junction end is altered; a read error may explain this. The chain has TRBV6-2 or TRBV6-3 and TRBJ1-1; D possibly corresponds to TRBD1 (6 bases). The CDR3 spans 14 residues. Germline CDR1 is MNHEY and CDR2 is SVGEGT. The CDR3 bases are TGTGCCACCAGTCGCAGGACAGCGAACACTGAAGCTTTCTTT. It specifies CATSRRTANTEAFF.

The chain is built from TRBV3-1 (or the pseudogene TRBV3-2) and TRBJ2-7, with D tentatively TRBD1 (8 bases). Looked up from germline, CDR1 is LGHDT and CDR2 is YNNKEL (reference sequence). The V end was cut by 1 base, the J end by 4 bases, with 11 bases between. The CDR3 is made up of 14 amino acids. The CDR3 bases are TGTGCCAGCAGCCAAGCACAGGGGGGGTACGAGCAGTACTTC. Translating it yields CASSQAQGGYEQYF.

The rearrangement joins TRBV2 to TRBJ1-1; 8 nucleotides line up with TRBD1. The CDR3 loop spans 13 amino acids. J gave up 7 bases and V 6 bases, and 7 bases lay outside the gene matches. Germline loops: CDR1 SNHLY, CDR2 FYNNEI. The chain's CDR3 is CASRLRGQGEAFF. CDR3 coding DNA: TGTGCCAGCAGACTCAGGGGGCAAGGTGAAGCTTTCTTT.

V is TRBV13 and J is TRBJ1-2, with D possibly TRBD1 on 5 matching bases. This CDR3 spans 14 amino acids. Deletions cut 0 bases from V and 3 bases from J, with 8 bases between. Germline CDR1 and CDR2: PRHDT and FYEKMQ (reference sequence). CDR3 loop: CASSLGGRDYGYTF. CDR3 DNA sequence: TGTGCCAGCAGCTTAGGCGGCAGGGACTATGGCTACACCTTC.

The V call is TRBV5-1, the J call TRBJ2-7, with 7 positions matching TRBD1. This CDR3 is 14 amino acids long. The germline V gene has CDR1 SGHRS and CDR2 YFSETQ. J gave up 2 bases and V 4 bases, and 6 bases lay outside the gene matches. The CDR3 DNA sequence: TGCGCCAGCAGCCCCCGGGACAGCCCCTACGAGCAGTACTTC. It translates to CASSPRDSPYEQYF. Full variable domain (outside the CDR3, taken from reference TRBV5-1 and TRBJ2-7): KAGVTQTPRYLIKTRGQQVTLSCSPISGHRSVSWYQQTPGQGLQFLFEYFSETQRNKGNFPGRFSGRQFSNSRSEMNVSTLELGDSALYLCASSPRDSPYEQYFGPGTRLTVT.

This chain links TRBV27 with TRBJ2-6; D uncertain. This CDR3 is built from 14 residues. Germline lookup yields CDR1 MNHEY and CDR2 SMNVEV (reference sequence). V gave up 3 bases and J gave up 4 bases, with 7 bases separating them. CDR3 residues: CASSFSSGANVLTF. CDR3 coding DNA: TGTGCCAGCAGTTTCTCCTCCGGGGCCAACGTCCTGACTTTC.

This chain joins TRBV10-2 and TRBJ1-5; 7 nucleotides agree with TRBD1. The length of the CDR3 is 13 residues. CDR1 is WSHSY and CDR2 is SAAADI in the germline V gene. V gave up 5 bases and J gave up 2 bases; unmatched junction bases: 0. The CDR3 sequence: CASSTGGNQPQHF. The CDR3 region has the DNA TGCGCCAGCAGTACAGGGGGCAATCAGCCCCAGCATTTT.

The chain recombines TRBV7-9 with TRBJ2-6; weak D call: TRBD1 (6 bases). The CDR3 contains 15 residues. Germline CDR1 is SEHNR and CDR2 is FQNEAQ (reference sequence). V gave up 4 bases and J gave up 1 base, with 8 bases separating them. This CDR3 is CASSSTGSGANVLTF. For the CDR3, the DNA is TGTGCCAGCAGCTCGACAGGTTCTGGGGCCAACGTCCTGACTTTC.

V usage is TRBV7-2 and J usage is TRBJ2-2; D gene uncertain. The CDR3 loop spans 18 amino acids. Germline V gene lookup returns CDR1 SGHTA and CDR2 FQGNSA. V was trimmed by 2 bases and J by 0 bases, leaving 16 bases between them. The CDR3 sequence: CASSLISSNFANTGELFF. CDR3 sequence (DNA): TGTGCCAGCAGCTTAATCAGCTCCAACTTCGCGAACACCGGGGAGCTGTTTTTT.

The CDR3 region has the DNA TGTGCCAGCAGCCAGGGGACAGCCTACGAGCAGTACTTC. It specifies CASSQGTAYEQYF. The rearrangement links TRBV14 to TRBJ2-7; 7 nucleotides match TRBD1. J was trimmed by 2 bases and V by 3 bases; bases with no gene match: 1. CDR3 length: 13 residues. The germline CDR1 and CDR2 sequences are SGHDN and FVKESK. The entire variable domain, with the rest obtained from reference TRBV14 and TRBJ2-7, is as follows: EAGVTQFPSHSVIEKGQTVTLRCDPISGHDNLYWYRRVMGKEIKFLLHFVKESKQDESGMPNNRFLAERTGGTYSTLKVQPAELEDSGVYFCASSQGTAYEQYFGPGTRLTVT.

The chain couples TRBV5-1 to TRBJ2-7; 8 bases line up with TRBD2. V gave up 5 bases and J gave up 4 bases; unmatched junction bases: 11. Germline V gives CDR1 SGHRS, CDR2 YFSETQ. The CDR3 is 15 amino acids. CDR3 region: CASRSGSGGPYEQYF. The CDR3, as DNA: TGCGCCAGCAGGTCTGGCAGCGGGGGCCCTTACGAGCAGTACTTC.

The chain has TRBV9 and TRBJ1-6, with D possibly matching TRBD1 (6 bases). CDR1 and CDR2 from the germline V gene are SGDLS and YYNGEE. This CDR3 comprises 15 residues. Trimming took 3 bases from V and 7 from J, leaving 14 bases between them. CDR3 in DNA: TGTGCCAGCAGCGCCGGGACAAGTACAAATTCACCCCTCCACTTT. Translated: CASSAGTSTNSPLHF.

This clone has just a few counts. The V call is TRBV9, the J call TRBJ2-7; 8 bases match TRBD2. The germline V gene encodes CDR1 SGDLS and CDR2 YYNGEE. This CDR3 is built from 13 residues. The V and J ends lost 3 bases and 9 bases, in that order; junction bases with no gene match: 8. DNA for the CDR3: TGTGCCAGCAGCGCGGGACTAGAGGGTTTGCAGTACTTC. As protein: CASSAGLEGLQYF.

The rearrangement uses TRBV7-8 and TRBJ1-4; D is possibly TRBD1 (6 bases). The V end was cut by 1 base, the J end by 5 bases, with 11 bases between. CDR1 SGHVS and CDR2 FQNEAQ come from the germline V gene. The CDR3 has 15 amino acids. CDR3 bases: TGTGCCAGCAGCTTAGTGGGACAACTAAATGAAAAACTGTTTTTT. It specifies CASSLVGQLNEKLFF.

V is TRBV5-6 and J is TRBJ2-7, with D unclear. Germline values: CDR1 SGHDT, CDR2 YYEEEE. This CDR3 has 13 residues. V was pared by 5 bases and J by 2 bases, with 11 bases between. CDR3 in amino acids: CASSLLGPYEQYF. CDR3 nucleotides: TGTGCCAGCAGTCTCCTCGGGCCCTACGAGCAGTACTTC.

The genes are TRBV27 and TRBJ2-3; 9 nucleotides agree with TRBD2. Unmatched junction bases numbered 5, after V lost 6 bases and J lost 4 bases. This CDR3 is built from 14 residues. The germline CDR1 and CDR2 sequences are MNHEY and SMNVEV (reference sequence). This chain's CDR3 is CASSGLARPDTQYF. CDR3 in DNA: TGTGCCAGCAGCGGACTAGCGAGACCAGATACGCAGTATTTT.

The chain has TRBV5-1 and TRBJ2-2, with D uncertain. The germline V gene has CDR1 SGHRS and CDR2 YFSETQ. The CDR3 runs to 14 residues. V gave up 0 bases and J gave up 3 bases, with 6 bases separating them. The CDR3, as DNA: TGCGCCAGCAGCTTGGGACGGGACACCGGGGAGCTGTTTTTT. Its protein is CASSLGRDTGELFF. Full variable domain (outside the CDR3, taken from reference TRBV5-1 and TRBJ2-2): KAGVTQTPRYLIKTRGQQVTLSCSPISGHRSVSWYQQTPGQGLQFLFEYFSETQRNKGNFPGRFSGRQFSNSRSEMNVSTLELGDSALYLCASSLGRDTGELFFGEGSRLTVL.

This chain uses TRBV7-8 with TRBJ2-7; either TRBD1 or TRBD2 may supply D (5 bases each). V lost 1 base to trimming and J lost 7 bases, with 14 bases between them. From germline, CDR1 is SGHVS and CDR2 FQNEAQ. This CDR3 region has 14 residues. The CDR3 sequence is CASSLGPGAVEQYF. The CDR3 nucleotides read TGTGCCAGCAGCTTAGGTCCCGGGGCCGTAGAGCAGTACTTC.

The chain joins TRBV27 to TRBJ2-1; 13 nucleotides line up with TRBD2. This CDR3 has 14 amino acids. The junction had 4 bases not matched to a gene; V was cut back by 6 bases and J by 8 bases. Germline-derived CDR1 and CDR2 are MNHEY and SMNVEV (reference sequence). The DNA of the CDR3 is TGTGCCAGCAGCCCTGGGACTAGCGGGGATGAGCAGTTCTTC. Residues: CASSPGTSGDEQFF.

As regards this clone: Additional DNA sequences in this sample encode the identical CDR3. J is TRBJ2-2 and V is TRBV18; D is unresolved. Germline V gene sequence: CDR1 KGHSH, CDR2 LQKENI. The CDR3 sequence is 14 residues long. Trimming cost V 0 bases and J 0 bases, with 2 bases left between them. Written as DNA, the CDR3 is TGTGCCAGCTCACCACCGACGAACACCGGGGAGCTGTTTTTT. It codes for CASSPPTNTGELFF.

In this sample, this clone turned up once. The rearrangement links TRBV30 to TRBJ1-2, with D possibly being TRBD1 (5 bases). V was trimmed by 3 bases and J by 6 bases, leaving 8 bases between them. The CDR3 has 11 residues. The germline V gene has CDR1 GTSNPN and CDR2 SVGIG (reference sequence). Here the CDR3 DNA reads TGTGCCTGGAGGGGGGACCATGGCTACACCTTC. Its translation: CAWRGDHGYTF.

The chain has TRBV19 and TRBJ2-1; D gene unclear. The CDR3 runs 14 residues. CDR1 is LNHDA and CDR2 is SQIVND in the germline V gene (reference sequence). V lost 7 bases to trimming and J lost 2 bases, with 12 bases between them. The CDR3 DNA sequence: TGTGCCAGTACCGGGTTGGGAACCTACAATGAGCAGTTCTTC. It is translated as CASTGLGTYNEQFF.

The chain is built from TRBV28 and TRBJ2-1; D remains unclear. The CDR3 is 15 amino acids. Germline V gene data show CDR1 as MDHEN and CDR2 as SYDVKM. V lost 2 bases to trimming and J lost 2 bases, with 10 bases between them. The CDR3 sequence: CASSLLGLAYNEQFF. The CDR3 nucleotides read TGTGCCAGCAGTTTACTGGGATTGGCCTACAATGAGCAGTTCTTC.

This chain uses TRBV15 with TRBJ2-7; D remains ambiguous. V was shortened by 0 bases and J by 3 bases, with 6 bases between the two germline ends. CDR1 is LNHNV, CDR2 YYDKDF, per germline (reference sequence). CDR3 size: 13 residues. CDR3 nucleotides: TGTGCCACCAGCAGAGATATGGTCTACGAGCAGTACTTC. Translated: CATSRDMVYEQYF.

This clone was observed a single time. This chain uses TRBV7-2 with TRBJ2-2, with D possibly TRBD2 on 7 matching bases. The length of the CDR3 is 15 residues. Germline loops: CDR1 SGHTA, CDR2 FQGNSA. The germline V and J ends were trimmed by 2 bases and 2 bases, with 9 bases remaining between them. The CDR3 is CASSLWGGNTGELFF. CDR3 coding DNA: TGTGCCAGCAGCTTATGGGGGGGCAACACCGGGGAGCTGTTTTTT. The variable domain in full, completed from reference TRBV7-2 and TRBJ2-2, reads GAGVSQSPSNKVTEKGKDVELRCDPISGHTALYWYRQSLGQGLEFLIYFQGNSAPDKSGLPSDRFSAERTGGSVSTLTIQRTQQEDSAVYLCASSLWGGNTGELFFGEGSRLTVL.